This entry lists 6 T cell receptor beta chains sequenced from one sample in a study of Tregs in tolerant kidney transplant recipients. Mixed chimerism was transient after nonmyeloablative marrow transplants from related graft donors. Some clones are missing from TCRdb's copy, which holds only in-frame ones; the method was immunoSEQ multiplex PCR. This repertoire includes about 23,000 clones. The sample consisted of CD4+ T cells from blood (PBMCs), taken 6 months after the transplant. All receptors come from a human patient who received a combined kidney and bone marrow transplant. A share of the T cells may be of graft donor origin.

Regarding this clone: With the read ending 3 residues before the CDR3 end, the germline J gene is used to fill in that end. This chain uses TRBV20-1 with TRBJ2-7; 8 bases match TRBD2. CDR3 length: 15 amino acids. CDR1 and CDR2 from the germline V gene are DFQATT and SNEGSKA (reference sequence). Trimming removed 6 bases from V and 0 bases from J; junction bases left unmatched: 10. This CDR3 is CSANVPGTSSYEQYF. Partial CDR3 DNA: TGCAGTGCGAACGTCCCCGGGACTAGCTCCTACGAG.

About this clone: One end of the junction is discordant with germline, which a read error may explain. Read sequence stops 3 residues before the CDR3 end, and the germline J gene provides the missing end. The chain employs TRBV20-1 and TRBJ1-2; D is possibly TRBD1 (5 bases). Germline V gene sequence: CDR1 DFQATT, CDR2 SNEGSKA (reference sequence). This CDR3 contains 14 residues. The chain's CDR3 is CSARDSVVHYGYTF. The sequenced part of the CDR3 DNA is TGCAGTGCCAGAGACAGCGTAGTACACTATGGC.

A remark on this clone: The read terminates 3 residues before the CDR3 end, so the remaining end is supplied by the germline J gene. The V call is TRBV6-2 or TRBV6-3, the J call TRBJ2-5; 7 nucleotides line up with TRBD1. The junction had 6 bases not matched to a gene; V was cut back by 0 bases and J by 5 bases. The CDR3 is made up of 15 amino acids. Germline V lookup: CDR1 MNHEY, CDR2 SVGEGT. CDR3 in amino acids: CASSYSRGREETQYF. The sequenced part of the CDR3 DNA is TGTGCCAGCAGTTACTCGAGGGGGCGCGAGGAGACC.

As for this clone: The CDR3 end is not reached by the read, which stops 3 residues before it; the germline J gene fills it in. V is TRBV20-1 and J is TRBJ2-7; TRBD1 agrees at 7 bases. Germline V gives CDR1 DFQATT, CDR2 SNEGSKA (reference sequence). J lost 4 bases, V lost 2 bases, and 5 bases had no gene match. The CDR3 spans 13 residues. CDR3 DNA, as far as it was read: TGCAGTGCTAGAAGGGACAGTAGTTACGAG. Amino acids: CSARRDSSYE. The full CDR3 protein is CSARRDSSYEQYF.

A note on this clone: The CDR3 end falls 3 residues outside the read, so it is completed with the germline J gene. This sequence joins TRBV7-2 and TRBJ2-7; TRBD2 aligns across 9 bases. J lost 6 bases, V lost 2 bases, and 8 bases had no gene match. The germline V gene has CDR1 SGHTA and CDR2 FQGNSA. The CDR3 consists of 15 residues. This CDR3 is CASSLIAGALGEQYF. CDR3 DNA (partial): TGTGCCAGCAGCTTAATAGCGGGAGCGCTCGGCGAG.

As for this clone: Mismatch with germline at one junction end may stem from a read error. The sequenced fragment ends 3 residues before the CDR3 boundary, so the rest is inferred from the germline J gene. This chain links TRBV4-2 with TRBJ1-6; D may be TRBD1 (5 bases). CDR3 length equals 16 residues. Germline values: CDR1 LGHNA, CDR2 YNFKEQ. The CDR3 bases that were read are TGCGCCAGCAGCCAAGGGACGGACGGGGTTAATTCACCC. Amino acids: CASSQGTDGVNSP. The full CDR3 protein reads CASSQGTDGVNSPLHF.